A selection of T cell receptor beta chains follows, all from one sample in a study of CD8+ T cells in alopecia areata. Measured with immunoSEQ multiplex PCR; TCRdb has only the in-frame clones, and not every one. Of 170,000 or so clones listed, about 60% are singletons. Specimen: CD8+ T cells sorted from blood, collected at week 24, from a patient treated with tofacitinib. Receptors were obtained from a human donor with alopecia areata. Each CDR3 is given with its conserved first and last residue. The D gene is left open where the match is weak. Only some rows state a clone size, as once, few, many or a class for expanded clones.

J,V,D,size,DNA,CDR3
TRBJ2-7,TRBV29-1,TRBD2,-,TGCAGCGTTCTTTGGACTAGCGGATTTTACTACGAGCAGTACTTC,CSVLWTSGFYYEQYF
TRBJ2-7,TRBV5-1,-,-,TGCGCCAGCAGCCAGGGAGTCTACGAGCAGTACTTC,CASSQGVYEQYF
TRBJ1-2,TRBV11-2,-,-,TGTGCCAGCAGCTTAGGTCTGGGTGGCTACACCTTC,CASSLGLGGYTF
TRBJ1-4,TRBV5-1,-,once,TGCGCCAGCAGCTTGAGGGGGACCCTTAATGAAAAACTGTTTTTT,CASSLRGTLNEKLFF
TRBJ1-4,TRBV30,-,few,TGTGCCTGGAGTGCCATTCTTGAGATCCTGACGGATGAAAAACTGTTTTTT,CAWSAILEILTDEKLFF
TRBJ2-2,TRBV2,-,-,TGTGCCAGCATATCCGGCCATACGAACACCGGGGAGCTGTTTTTT,CASISGHTNTGELFF
TRBJ1-4,TRBV9,-,-,TGTGCCAGCAGCGTAGAAGAGGGAGCCCCTGGGGAAAAACTGTTTTTT,CASSVEEGAPGEKLFF
TRBJ2-1,TRBV30,-,once,TGTGCCTGGAGTGTAACGTCCTACAATGAGCAGTTCTTC,CAWSVTSYNEQFF
TRBJ1-1,TRBV12-5,-,-,TGTGCTAGTGCTATGGGGAGTGGTAGGTCTGAAGCTTTCTTT,CASAMGSGRSEAFF
TRBJ2-5,TRBV27,TRBD2,-,TGTGCCAGCAGTTTAACCGCGACTAGCGGCCAAGAGACCCAGTACTTC,CASSLTATSGQETQYF
TRBJ2-5,TRBV7-9,TRBD2,-,TGTGCCAGCAGCTTAGTTCGTCTAGCGGCCAACGGGACCCAGTACTTC,CASSLVRLAANGTQYF
TRBJ2-7,TRBV27,TRBD2,-,TGTGCCAGCAGTTTAATAGCGGGTCAGCCCTACGAGCAGTACTTC,CASSLIAGQPYEQYF
TRBJ2-5,TRBV7-9,-,few,TGTGCCAGCAGGGGCAGGGGGGAAGAGACCCAGTACTTC,CASRGRGEETQYF
TRBJ1-4,TRBV28,-,many,TGTGCCAGCAGTTTATCGTATGGCAGGGCGGTTAATGAAAAACTGTTTTTT,CASSLSYGRAVNEKLFF
TRBJ2-1,TRBV7-8,-,few,TGTGCCAGCAGCTTATATGGCGGCTCCTACAATGAGCAGTTCTTC,CASSLYGGSYNEQFF
TRBJ2-2,TRBV30,-,few,TGTGCCTGGAGTTATCTCGGGGAGCTGTTTTTT,CAWSYLGELFF
TRBJ2-3,TRBV27,-,-,TGTGCCAGCAGTCCCGATTTCCTACTTGGCACAGATACGCAGTATTTT,CASSPDFLLGTDTQYF
TRBJ1-1,TRBV7-2,-,few,TGTGCCAGCAGCTTAGGTATGAACACTGAAGCTTTCTTT,CASSLGMNTEAFF
TRBJ2-7,TRBV29-1,-,once,TGCAGCGTGATCCGGGACAAATACGAGCAGTACTTC,CSVIRDKYEQYF
TRBJ2-2,TRBV5-1,-,few,TGCGCCAGCAGCCACGAGGACACCGGGGAGCTGTTTTTT,CASSHEDTGELFF
TRBJ1-3,TRBV30,-,-,TGTGCCTGGAGTGAGGACAATACCTCTGGAAACACCATATATTTT,CAWSEDNTSGNTIYF
TRBJ2-5,TRBV27,TRBD1,-,TGTGCCAGTTCCGACAGGGGATTTGAGACCCAGTACTTC,CASSDRGFETQYF
TRBJ2-7,TRBV7-3,TRBD2,-,TGTGCCAGCAGCCCGTACCCCGGGACTACCTACGAGCAGTACTTC,CASSPYPGTTYEQYF
TRBJ2-1,TRBV15,TRBD2,-,TGTGCCACCAGCACCGCACTAAAGACTAGCGGGGGGCCCTACAATGAGCAGTTCTTC,CATSTALKTSGGPYNEQFF
TRBJ2-7,TRBV30,TRBD1,-,TGTGCCTCTAGTAAGGCAGGGGGAAATGAGCAGTACTTC,CASSKAGGNEQYF
TRBJ2-2,TRBV25-1,-,-,TGTGCCAGCAGTCCGACTAGCACCGGGGAGCTGTTTTTT,CASSPTSTGELFF
TRBJ1-1,TRBV11-3,TRBD1,-,TGTGCCAGCAGCCCGGGGACAGGGGCTGAAGCTTTCTTT,CASSPGTGAEAFF
TRBJ1-1,TRBV6-5,-,-,TGTGCCAGCAGCACACCTCCATATGGAGCTTTCTTT,CASSTPPYGAFF
TRBJ1-1,TRBV11-3,-,-,TGTGCCAGCTCCCCAGGGACCACTGAAGCTTTCTTT,CASSPGTTEAFF
TRBJ1-2,TRBV7-4,TRBD1,-,TGTGCCAGCAGCTCGCAAGTCGGGACAGGGGAATATGGCTACACCTTC,CASSSQVGTGEYGYTF
TRBJ2-5,TRBV7-9,-,few,TGTGCCAGCAGCTTAGATCGGCAGGAAGGGGAGACCCAGTACTTC,CASSLDRQEGETQYF
TRBJ1-1,TRBV6-5,-,-,TGTGCCAGCAGTTACTCGGGCTCACACAACACTGAAGCTTTCTTT,CASSYSGSHNTEAFF
TRBJ2-2,TRBV27,-,-,TGTGCCAGCAGTCCCCCCCCGGGGACCGGGGAGCTGTTTTTT,CASSPPPGTGELFF
TRBJ2-2,TRBV15,-,-,TGTGCCACTCTAGCAGACACCGGGGAGCTGTTTTTT,CATLADTGELFF
TRBJ2-5,TRBV5-1,TRBD2,-,TGCGCCAGCACCGCGGGGGTTCGTTTGGAGACCCAGTACTTC,CASTAGVRLETQYF
TRBJ2-6,TRBV25-1,-,-,TGTGCCAGCAGTGAAGAGGTCATTGGAGGCAACGTCCTGACTTTC,CASSEEVIGGNVLTF
TRBJ1-5,TRBV9,TRBD1,-,TGTGCCAGCAGCCCGGACAGGGTGGATCAGCCCCAGCATTTT,CASSPDRVDQPQHF
TRBJ1-1,TRBV27,-,once,TGTGCCAGCAGTCCCGGCGCGGGTGGGACTGAAGCTTTCTTT,CASSPGAGGTEAFF
TRBJ2-2,TRBV29-1,-,-,TGCAGCGCTGGGATAGGCCCGGCCGGGGAGCTGTTTTTT,CSAGIGPAGELFF
TRBJ2-1,TRBV7-9,-,-,TGTGCCAGCAGCCCTCTTCTTCCCACACCCTACAATGAGCAGTTCTTC,CASSPLLPTPYNEQFF
TRBJ2-2,TRBV5-5,TRBD1,-,TGTGCCAGCAGTCCCCTGACAGGGGATGGCGGGGAGCTGTTTTTT,CASSPLTGDGGELFF
TRBJ1-5,TRBV25-1,TRBD1,-,TGTGCCAGCAGTCAAGGGGGCCCTAATCAGCCCCAGCATTTT,CASSQGGPNQPQHF